This T cell receptor beta chain originates from a study of high-grade serous ovarian cancer treatment subgroups. Tumor samples were obtained before definitive surgery or chemotherapy. TCRdb's copy holds only in-frame clones and misses some; the assay was immunoSEQ multiplex PCR. The data show about 15,000 clones, with roughly 67% seen just once and 4.5% held by the top ten. CDR3 size: 15 residues. The germline V gene has CDR1 SGHNT and CDR2 YENEEA. Trimming took 4 bases from V and 2 from J; bases not matched to a gene: 5. The rearrangement links TRBV11-3 to TRBJ2-5; TRBD1 aligns across 9 bases. The specimen was tumor tissue. This clonotype originated in a human donor with high-grade serous ovarian cancer. Here the CDR3 DNA reads TGTGCCAGCAGCTCCCGGGACAGGGAGCAAGAGACCCAGTACTTC. Amino acid sequence: CASSSRDREQETQYF.